This T cell receptor (beta chain) was observed in a study of post-analysis software for immune sequencing data. Study information: The disease courses covered relapsing-remitting, secondary progressive and progressive-relapsing multiple sclerosis. General study points: Five or six TRBV segments, TRBV5-6, TRBV5-1 and TRBV20-1 among them, were found more frequent in patients than controls.

V lost 5 bases to trimming and J lost 7 bases, with 15 bases between them. CDR3 length: 13 residues. The germline V gene encodes CDR1 SGHKS and CDR2 YYEKEE (reference sequence). cDNA libraries of TCR beta carried unique molecular identifiers. It was from roughly 1 to 10 million T cells that about 540,000 cDNA molecules came. Each CDR3 protein gets one entry after TCRdb re-called the PCR reads with MiXCR. The repertoire includes hundreds of thousands of distinct CDR3 sequences, 53% of them detected once, and roughly 4.4% sits in the top ten. This clonotype was recorded a few times. Its matching antigen is unknown.

The chain joins TRBV5-5 to TRBJ2-5; D possibly corresponds to TRBD1 (6 bases). Sequenced: blood. The sequence was obtained from a girl aged 10 to 17 with multiple sclerosis. The CDR3 DNA sequence: TGTGCCAGCAGTCGCCAGGGGCTGGGGACCCAGTACTTC. Translating it yields CASSRQGLGTQYF. The full variable domain, its missing parts supplied by reference TRBV5-5 and TRBJ2-5, is DAGVTQSPTHLIKTRGQQVTLRCSPISGHKSVSWYQQVLGQGPQFIFQYYEKEERGRGNFPDRFSARQFPNYSSELNVNALLLGDSALYLCASSRQGLGTQYFGPGTRLLVL.